This T cell receptor beta chain was found in a study of T-cell reconstitution after alpha-beta-depleted transplantation in children. Study outcomes and limitations: Diversity of TCRbeta at day 60 was high in some patients, arising from surviving recipient T cells and thymic progenitors. One year post-transplant, T-cell counts and diversity were largely derived from T cells produced anew. About two months after transplant, alpha-beta T cells reportedly came from several hundred expanded graft clones.

Germline loops: CDR1 LNHNV, CDR2 YYDKDF (reference sequence). V was pared by 0 bases and J by 4 bases, with 10 bases between. CDR3 length equals 15 residues. This sample's TCRbeta library carried unique molecular identifier barcodes. TCRdb reprocessed the PCR reads with MiXCR, giving one entry per CDR3 protein. The sample gives a few hundred thousand distinct CDR3 sequences, 43% of which show up once; approximately 30% is in the top ten. A word on this clonotype: No antigen is known for it.

This sequence originates from a girl aged 2 to 10 with aplastic anemia, due to receive a stem cell transplant. This chain connects TRBV15 to TRBJ1-5; D call uncertain. The sequencing here drew on PBMCs, taken before TCRalphabeta/CD19-depleted stem cell transplant. CDR3 amino acids: CATSRDGHRNQPQHF. In DNA form, the CDR3 reads TGTGCCACCAGCAGAGATGGGCACCGAAATCAGCCCCAGCATTTT.